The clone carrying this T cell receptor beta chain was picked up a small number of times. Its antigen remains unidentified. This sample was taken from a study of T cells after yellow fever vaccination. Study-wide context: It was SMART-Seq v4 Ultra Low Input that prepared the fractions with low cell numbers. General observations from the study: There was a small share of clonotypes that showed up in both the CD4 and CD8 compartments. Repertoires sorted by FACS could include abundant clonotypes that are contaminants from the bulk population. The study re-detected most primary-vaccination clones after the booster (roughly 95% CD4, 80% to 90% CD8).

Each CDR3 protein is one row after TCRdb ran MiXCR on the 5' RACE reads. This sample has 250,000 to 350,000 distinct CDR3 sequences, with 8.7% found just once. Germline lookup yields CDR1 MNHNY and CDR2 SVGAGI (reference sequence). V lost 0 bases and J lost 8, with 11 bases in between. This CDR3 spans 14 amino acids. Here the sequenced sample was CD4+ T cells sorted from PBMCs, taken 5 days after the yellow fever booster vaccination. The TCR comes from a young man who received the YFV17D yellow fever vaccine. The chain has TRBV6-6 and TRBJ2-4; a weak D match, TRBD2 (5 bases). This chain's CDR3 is CASSYSTGFDIQYF. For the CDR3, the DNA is TGTGCCAGCAGTTACTCGACGGGGTTCGACATTCAGTACTTC.